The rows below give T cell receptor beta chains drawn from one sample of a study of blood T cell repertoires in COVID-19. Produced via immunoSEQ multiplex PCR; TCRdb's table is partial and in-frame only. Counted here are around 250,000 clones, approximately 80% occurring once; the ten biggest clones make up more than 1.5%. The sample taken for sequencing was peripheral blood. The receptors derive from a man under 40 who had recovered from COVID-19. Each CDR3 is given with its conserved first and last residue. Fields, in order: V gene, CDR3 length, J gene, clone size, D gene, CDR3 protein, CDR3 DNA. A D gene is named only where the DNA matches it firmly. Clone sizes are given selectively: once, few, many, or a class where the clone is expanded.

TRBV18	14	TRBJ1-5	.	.	CASSPTDGDQPQHF	TGTGCCAGCTCACCTACTGACGGAGATCAGCCCCAGCATTTT
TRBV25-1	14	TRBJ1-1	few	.	CASSEHRENTEAFF	TGTGCCAGCAGTGAACACAGGGAGAACACTGAAGCTTTCTTT
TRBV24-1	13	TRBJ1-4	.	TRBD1	CATQGDFNEKLFF	TGTGCCACCCAGGGGGACTTTAATGAAAAACTGTTTTTT
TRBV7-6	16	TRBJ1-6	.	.	CASSRGLDPLLSPLHF	TGTGCCAGCAGCCGCGGACTCGACCCCCTTCTCTCACCCCTCCACTTT
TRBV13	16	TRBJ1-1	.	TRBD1	CASSLGDRGRSTEAFF	TGTGCCAGCAGCTTAGGAGACAGGGGAAGAAGCACTGAAGCTTTCTTT
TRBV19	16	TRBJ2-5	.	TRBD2	CASSTPWSSGVETQYF	TGTGCCAGTAGTACCCCGTGGAGTAGCGGGGTTGAGACCCAGTACTTC
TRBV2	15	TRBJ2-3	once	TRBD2	CASSETGGVADTQYF	TGTGCCAGCAGTGAGACGGGGGGGGTTGCAGATACGCAGTATTTT
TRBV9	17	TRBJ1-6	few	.	CASSQEGDRGADSPLHF	TGTGCCAGCAGCCAGGAAGGTGACCGGGGAGCTGATTCACCCCTCCACTTT
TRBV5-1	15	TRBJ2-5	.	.	CASSFLPGIQETQYF	TGCGCCAGCAGCTTTTTACCGGGGATTCAAGAGACCCAGTACTTC
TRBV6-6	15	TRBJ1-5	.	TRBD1	CASSYLGQGNQPQHF	TGTGCCAGCAGTTACCTTGGACAGGGTAATCAGCCCCAGCATTTT
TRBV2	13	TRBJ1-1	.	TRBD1	CASRSGGHTEAFF	TGTGCCAGCAGATCAGGGGGCCACACTGAAGCTTTCTTT